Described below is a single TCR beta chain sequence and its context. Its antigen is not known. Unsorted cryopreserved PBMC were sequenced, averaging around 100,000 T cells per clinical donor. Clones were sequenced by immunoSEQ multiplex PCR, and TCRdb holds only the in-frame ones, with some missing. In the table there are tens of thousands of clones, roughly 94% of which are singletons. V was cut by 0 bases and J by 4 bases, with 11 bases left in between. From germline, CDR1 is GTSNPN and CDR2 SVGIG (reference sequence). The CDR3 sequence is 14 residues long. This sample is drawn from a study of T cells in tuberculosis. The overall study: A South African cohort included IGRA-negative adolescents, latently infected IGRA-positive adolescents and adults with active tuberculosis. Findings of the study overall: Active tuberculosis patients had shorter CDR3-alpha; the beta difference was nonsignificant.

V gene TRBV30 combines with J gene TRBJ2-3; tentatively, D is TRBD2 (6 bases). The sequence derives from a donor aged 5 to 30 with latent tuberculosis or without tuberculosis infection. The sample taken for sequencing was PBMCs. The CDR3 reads CAWSVASVPDTQYF. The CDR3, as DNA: TGTGCCTGGAGTGTGGCTAGCGTGCCAGATACGCAGTATTTT. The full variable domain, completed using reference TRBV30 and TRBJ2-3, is SQTIHQWPATLVQPVGSPLSLECTVEGTSNPNLYWYRQAAGRGLQLLFYSVGIGQISSEVPQNLSASRPQDRQFILSSKKLLLSDSGFYLCAWSVASVPDTQYFGPGTRLTVL.